The sequence of this TCR beta chain was determined in a study of vaccination effects on CD4 cells after COVID-19. V was cut by 2 bases and J by 2 bases, with 6 bases left in between. The CDR3 contains 13 residues. Germline CDR1 is SGHNT and CDR2 is YENEEA. Antigen-specific CD4+ T cell clonotypes were called by their expansion after viral peptide-pool culture in ViraFEST. With 9 to 11 days of culture completed, CD4+ T cells were isolated. Subjects were given two BNT162b2 or mRNA-1273 vaccine doses. Some clones are missing from TCRdb's copy, which holds only in-frame ones; the method was immunoSEQ multiplex PCR. The sample consists of under 50,000 clones, around 80% of them appearing once. Concerning this clone itself: Its antigen is not identified.

This sequence joins TRBV11-3 and TRBJ2-5; D remains ambiguous. The source is a human donor who received a COVID-19 vaccine. Some clones in this sample may be carry-over from other donors' samples. The sample here was CD4+ T cells from PBMCs cultured with HCoV-NL63 spike peptides, taken after COVID-19 vaccination. DNA of the CDR3: TGTGCCAGCAGCTTAAGGAATCAAGAGACCCAGTACTTC. It encodes CASSLRNQETQYF.